The entry below gives a single T cell receptor (beta chain) sequence along with its context. There is no known antigen for this receptor. No much larger clonotype is one base removed from it; base qualities were not supplied. Based on the germline V gene, the CDR1 and CDR2 sequences are SNHLY and FYNNEI. Inclusive of the bounding cysteine and phenylalanine, the CDR3 is 15 residues long. Of all the DNA, just the CDR3 is kept, 45 bases in frame from base 1. V is clipped by 6 bases and J by 4 bases, and the sequence between their germline boundaries is 18 bases long. Each collaborating institution followed its own protocols to collect whole blood in K2EDTA tubes. For TCRbeta analysis, collaborator samples were shipped as frozen whole blood, as isolated PBMCs, or as DNA extracted from either sample type. This sample was included in a study of blood T cell repertoires in COVID-19 (dated by TCRdb to about 2020). Turning to the overall study: Samples from collaborators originated in the United States, Italy and Spain and spanned both the acute and convalescent phases of COVID-19. Sample metadata almost always included a de-identified subject ID, COVID-19 status, age in years and sex. Where available, HLA class I and class II types were obtained from metadata supplied by the sample provider rather than from assay-based typing. The prospective study material was composed of cDNA or gDNA derived from T cells, B-cell-depleted T cells, or PBMCs. Subjects who had been exposed to COVID-19, were actively infected with it, or had recovered from it provided the deeply sampled blood TCRbeta repertoires that made up the dataset. The repertoires were made available in a free public database intended to serve as a resource for research on the immune response to SARS-CoV-2. The samples were drawn from the first 160 participants of the ongoing ImmuneRACE study and from 1,254 subjects provided by 6 global collaborators. Overall results and qualifications from the work: The quantity of clinical and demographic metadata differed by source and by participant and was supplied without curation.

The immunoSEQ Assay, a bias-controlled multiplex PCR, was used to amplify TCRbeta CDR3 regions from genomic DNA. Processing in the source paper ran as follows. The number of nucleated cells in each sample was estimated from the amplification of reference gene primers within the assay. To quantify the absolute abundance of each unique TCRbeta CDR3 rearrangement, sequence reads were collapsed and filtered. For each sample, productive Simpson clonality was calculated by taking the square root of Simpson's diversity index across productive rearrangements. This is the immuneACCESS table as TCRdb keeps it, with only in-frame sequences that have V and J called. A part of the clones is gone; compared with another copy, unresolved V genes explain less than half, and the rest is unexplained. D and trimming were read from the DNA, whereas the V and J calls and clone size are those reported in that table. The sample table lists some 200,000 clones, roughly 87% of them with a count of one. The ten biggest clones cover about 5.7% of the sample.

The TCR originated in a woman aged 35 to 49 with acute or convalescent COVID-19. This sequence uses TRBV2 and TRBJ1-2, with the D gene not clear enough to name. The specimen sequenced was peripheral blood. DNA sequence: TGTGCCAGCAGCCAGACACCTGATTTTATCTATGGCTACACCTTC. Its amino acids are CASSQTPDFIYGYTF.